This TCR beta chain comes out of a study of CD4 and CD8 cells across lung adenocarcinoma regions. This clonotype showed up just a few times. TCRdb fed the PCR reads into MiXCR, producing one record per CDR3 protein. The sample contains over 10,000 distinct CDR3 sequences, approximately 56% of which appear only once. Trimming removed 8 bases at V and 1 base at J, with 11 bases between. Per the germline V gene, CDR1 is MDHEN and CDR2 is SYDVKM. The CDR3 runs 14 residues. Donors had localized lung adenocarcinoma, a non-small cell lung cancer. The material sequenced was CD8+ T cells from the margin of a lung tumor. V and J are TRBV28 and TRBJ2-2; a weak D match, TRBD1 (6 bases). The origin of this receptor is a female donor with lung adenocarcinoma. The CD4 and CD8 labels of this study may be unreliable. CDR3 protein: CASADSLNTGELFF. CDR3 sequence (DNA): TGTGCCAGCGCGGACAGTCTGAACACCGGGGAGCTGTTTTTT.